This T cell receptor beta chain came from a study of T cells after posttransplantation cyclophosphamide. Broader study findings: Skin or GI-infiltrating T cells shared few TRB sequences with blood. Later post-transplant blood repertoires were often dominated by donor CD8+ memory clones.

The V and J ends lost 2 bases and 0 bases respectively, with 12 bases between them. Germline CDR1 SEHNR, CDR2 FQNEAQ (reference sequence). The CDR3 spans 16 residues. Cyclophosphamide on days +3 and +4 followed busulfan-fludarabine conditioning and a marrow graft. The data were produced by immunoSEQ multiplex PCR, yet TCRdb's version contains in-frame clones alone and is incomplete. The sample presents about 14,000 clones, none singletons. This clone has a handful of counts. Its specificity is not known. This rearrangement joins TRBV7-9 to TRBJ2-3; weak D call: TRBD2 (5 bases). This receptor was identified in a female patient aged 40 to 50 who received an allogeneic stem cell transplant from a related donor, was CMV-positive, and had no GVHD. Certain T cells may be donor cells from the graft. The material was PBMCs, obtained approximately 1,200 days after allogeneic stem cell transplant with posttransplant cyclophosphamide. The CDR3 bases are TGTGCCAGCAGCTTATACCCCGGGATCAGCACAGATACGCAGTATTTT. This gives the protein CASSLYPGISTDTQYF.